This entry features one T cell receptor (beta chain) sequence. What it binds is unknown. TCRdb analysed the reads with MiXCR anew, one entry per CDR3 protein. Here the sample spans some 150,000 distinct CDR3 sequences, about 25% being singletons. Germline CDR1 reads MDHEN; CDR2 reads SYDVKM. The V end lost 6 bases, the J end lost 4 bases, and 10 bases lay between the germline ends. The CDR3 length is 14 residues. The source of the sample is a study of T cell repertoires in cytomegalovirus infection. Across the study: From public TCR beta signatures came an indication of both CMV infection and matching HLA type. Findings and limits, study-wide: The ex vivo response showed dominance by HLA-C-restricted CMV-specific TCR beta clonotypes. Summed frequency of public TCR beta families distinguished CMV carriers with the relevant HLA.

Material for sequencing was PBMCs. The sequence was obtained from a human donor in good health (CMV status not recorded). Some clones in this sample may be carry-over from other donors' samples. The chain employs TRBV28 and TRBJ2-6; no clear D gene. CDR3 sequence: CASRGSLGANVLTF. The CDR3 DNA sequence: TGTGCCAGCAGGGGATCCTTGGGGGCCAACGTCCTGACTTTC. Filled out from reference TRBV28 and TRBJ2-6, the complete variable domain reads DVKVTQSSRYLVKRTGEKVFLECVQDMDHENMFWYRQDPGLGLRLIYFSYDVKMKEKGDIPEGYSVSREKKERFSLILESASTNQTSMYLCASRGSLGANVLTFGAGSRLTVL.